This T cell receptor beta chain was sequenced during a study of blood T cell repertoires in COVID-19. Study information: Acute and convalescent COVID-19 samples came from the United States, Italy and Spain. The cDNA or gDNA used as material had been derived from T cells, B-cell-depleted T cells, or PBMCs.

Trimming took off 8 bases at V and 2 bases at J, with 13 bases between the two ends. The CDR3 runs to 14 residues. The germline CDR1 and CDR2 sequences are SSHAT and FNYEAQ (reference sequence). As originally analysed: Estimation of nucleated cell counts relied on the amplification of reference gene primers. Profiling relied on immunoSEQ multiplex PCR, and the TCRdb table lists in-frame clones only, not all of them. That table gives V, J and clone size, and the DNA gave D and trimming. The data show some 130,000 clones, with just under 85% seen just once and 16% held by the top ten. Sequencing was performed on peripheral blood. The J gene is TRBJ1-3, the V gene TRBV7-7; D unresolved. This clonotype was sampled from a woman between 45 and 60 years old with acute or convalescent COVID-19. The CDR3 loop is CASSPGLPGNTIYF. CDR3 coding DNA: TGTGCCAGCTCCCCGGGATTACCTGGAAACACCATATATTTT.